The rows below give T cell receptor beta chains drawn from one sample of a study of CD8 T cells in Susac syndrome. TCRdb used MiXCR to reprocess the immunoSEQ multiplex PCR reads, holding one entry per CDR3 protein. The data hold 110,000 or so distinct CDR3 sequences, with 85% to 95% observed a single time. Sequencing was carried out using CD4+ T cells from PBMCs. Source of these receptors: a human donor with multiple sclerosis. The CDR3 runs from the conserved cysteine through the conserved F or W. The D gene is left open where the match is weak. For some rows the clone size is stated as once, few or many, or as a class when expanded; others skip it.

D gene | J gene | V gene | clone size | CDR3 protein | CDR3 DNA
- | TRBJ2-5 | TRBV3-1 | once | CASSLRQEGTQYF | TGTGCCAGCAGCCTACGCCAAGAAGGGACCCAGTACTTC
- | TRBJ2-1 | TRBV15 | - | CATSRDYNNEQFF | TGTGCCACCAGCAGAGATTATAACAATGAGCAGTTCTTC
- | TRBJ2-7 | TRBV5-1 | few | CASSLSGSSYEQYF | TGTGCCAGCAGCTTATCCGGCAGCTCCTACGAGCAGTACTTC
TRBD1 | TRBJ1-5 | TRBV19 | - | CASKQGAGKQPQHF | TGTGCCAGTAAACAGGGGGCCGGAAAGCAGCCCCAGCATTTT
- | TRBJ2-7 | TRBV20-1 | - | CSTSGNLVSYEQYF | TGCAGTACGTCAGGGAATTTGGTTTCCTACGAGCAGTACTTC
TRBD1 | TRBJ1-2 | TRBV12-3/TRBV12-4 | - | CASSLQAGGSGNYGYTF | TGTGCCAGCAGTTTACAGGCAGGGGGCAGTGGGAACTATGGCTACACCTTC
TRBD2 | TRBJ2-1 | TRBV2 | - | CASSPIWASGGAYEQFF | TGTGCCAGCAGTCCGATCTGGGCTAGCGGGGGGGCCTATGAGCAGTTCTTC
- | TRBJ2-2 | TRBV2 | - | CATHLLSNTGELFF | TGTGCCACCCACCTGCTTTCGAACACCGGGGAGCTGTTTTTT
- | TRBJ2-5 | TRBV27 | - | CASSLSLPEGGGSETQYF | TGTGCCAGCAGTTTATCGTTACCCGAGGGGGGCGGTTCCGAGACCCAGTACTTC
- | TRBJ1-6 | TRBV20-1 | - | CSAGTVHSPLHF | TGCAGTGCTGGAACCGTACATTCACCCCTCCACTTT
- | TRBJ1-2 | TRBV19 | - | CASRRSGGLLGGYTF | TGTGCCAGTAGACGCTCGGGCGGGCTCCTAGGTGGCTACACCTTC
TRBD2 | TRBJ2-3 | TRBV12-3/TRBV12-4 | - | CASSFLAGDTDTQYF | TGTGCCAGCAGTTTCCTAGCGGGGGACACAGATACGCAGTATTTT
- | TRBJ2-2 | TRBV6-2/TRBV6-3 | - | CASKRTAGELFF | TGTGCCAGCAAGAGGACAGCCGGGGAGCTGTTTTTT
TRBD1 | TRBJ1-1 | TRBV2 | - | CASSETGGRTEAFF | TGTGCCAGCAGTGAAACAGGGGGCAGGACTGAAGCTTTCTTT
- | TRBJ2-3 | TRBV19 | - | CASSDREVDTQYF | TGTGCCAGTAGTGACAGGGAGGTAGATACGCAGTATTTT
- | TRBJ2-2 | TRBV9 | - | CASSVVSNTGELFF | TGTGCCAGCAGCGTAGTCAGCAACACCGGGGAGCTGTTTTTT
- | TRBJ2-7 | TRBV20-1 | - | CSASGQTYEQYF | TGCAGTGCATCAGGACAGACCTACGAGCAGTACTTC